Included here is one TCR beta chain sequence, with context. The antigen remains undetermined. The TCRbeta library was prepared with unique molecular identifiers. TCRdb re-called the PCR reads with MiXCR, one entry per CDR3 protein. This table has 700,000 to 850,000 distinct CDR3 sequences, roughly 15% appearing once. This sample is drawn from a study of T-cell reconstitution after alpha-beta-depleted transplantation in children. Findings and limits, study-wide: Expanded graft clones, several hundred of them, were reportedly the source of alpha-beta T cells about two months after transplant. Newly produced T cells mostly accounted for T-cell counts and diversity one year post-transplant.

V was clipped by 3 bases and J by 3 bases, with 12 bases between them. CDR3 length: 14 amino acids. CDR1 is MGHRA and CDR2 is YSYEKL in the germline V gene. J is TRBJ2-7 and V is TRBV4-1; D possibly corresponds to TRBD2 (5 bases). The sequences come from PBMCs, mostly from graft donor cells, collected 360 days after TCRalphabeta/CD19-depleted stem cell transplant. This sequence was found in a male patient aged 10 to 17 who had a stem cell transplant for acute lymphoblastic leukemia, so the T cells may come from the graft donor. The CDR3 protein is CASSQVPGYYEQYF. The CDR3 DNA follows: TGCGCCAGCAGCCAGGTTCCGGGGTACTACGAGCAGTACTTC.